This T cell receptor beta chain stems from a study of technical replicates of blood from a few donors. Germline V gene lookup returns CDR1 SGDLS and CDR2 YYNGEE. The ends were cut back, 0 bases at V and 9 bases at J, with 16 bases in the middle. The CDR3 contains 15 residues. Clones were read by immunoSEQ multiplex PCR, and TCRdb kept only the in-frame ones, dropping some. The sample comprises roughly 79,000 clones, approximately 96% of which are singletons, and 0.36% rests with the top ten. The V gene is TRBV9, the J gene TRBJ2-1; D perhaps matches TRBD2 (5 bases). Sequenced sample: T cells isolated from PBMCs. This TCR was recovered from a human donor in good health. CDR3 loop: CASSVVDYVAGEQFF. CDR3 DNA sequence: TGTGCCAGCAGCGTAGTTGACTACGTCGCGGGTGAGCAGTTCTTC.